The entry below gives a single T cell receptor beta chain sequence along with its context. What it binds is unknown. The data were taken from a study of shared clonotypes between healthy human individuals. About the study: Used for every donor were three CD4 naive, three CD4 memory, two CD8 naive and one CD8 memory plate. Study findings and constraints: Non-shared clonotypes displayed generation probabilities falling below those of clonotypes present in all four donors.

Using immunoSEQ multiplex PCR, the repertoire was profiled, and TCRdb retains in-frame clones only, with some absent. Of fewer than 350,000 clones listed, around 90% are singletons. J lost 3 bases, V lost 3 bases, and 5 bases had no gene match. This CDR3 is built from 15 residues. Germline-derived CDR1 and CDR2 are MGHRA and YSYEKL. This TCR was sampled from a young man in good health. Sequenced material: memory CD8+ T cells sorted from blood. Subset meaning: CD45RO+ cells pooled with CCR7-negative TemRA cells. This rearrangement joins TRBV4-1 to TRBJ2-1; 7 bases line up with TRBD1. The chain's CDR3 is CASSHWGTVYNEQFF. The CDR3 nucleotides are TGCGCCAGCAGCCATTGGGGGACAGTCTACAATGAGCAGTTCTTC.